Below are 5 T cell receptor beta chains sequenced from a single sample in a study of cytomegalovirus exposure and HLA in healthy donors. Profiling relied on immunoSEQ multiplex PCR, and the TCRdb table lists in-frame clones only, not all of them. The repertoire consists of 150,000 to 200,000 clones, with 80% to 85% occurring once and the leading ten covering 2.5% to 3%. Source material: PBMCs. The receptors here all came from a woman between 18 and 30 years old in good health and CMV-seropositive.

The chain employs TRBV5-1 and TRBJ1-2; 10 nucleotides agree with TRBD1. V shed 3 bases and J 4 bases; nucleotides not matched to a gene: 9. CDR1 and CDR2 from the germline V gene are SGHRS and YFSETQ. The CDR3 is 16 residues long. The CDR3 is CASSSEDRGLFYGYTF. CDR3 sequence (DNA): TGCGCCAGCAGCTCAGAGGACAGGGGGTTGTTCTATGGCTACACCTTC.

The rearrangement uses TRBV6-4 and TRBJ1-1; perhaps TRBD1 as D (6 bases). CDR1 and CDR2 (germline): MRHNA, SNTAGT. V lost 6 bases and J 4 bases, leaving 12 bases between the germline ends. This CDR3 is built from 13 residues. The CDR3 nucleotides read TGTGCCAGCAGCGAAACAGGGATCACTGAAGCTTTCTTT. Protein sequence: CASSETGITEAFF.

The V call is TRBV4-2, the J call TRBJ2-3, with 9 bases that match TRBD2. Germline CDR1 LGHNA, CDR2 YNFKEQ. The CDR3 contains 16 residues. V lost 6 bases, J lost 8 bases, and 15 bases stayed unmatched. The CDR3 DNA reads as TGTGCCAGCAGGGCTAGCGGGGACCCGGCGTTAGGTACGCAGTATTTT. The encoded protein is CASRASGDPALGTQYF.

The chain uses TRBV29-1 and TRBJ2-2; D gene unclear. CDR3 length: 10 amino acids. The germline CDR1 and CDR2 sequences are SQVTM and ANQGSEA. Trimming removed 4 bases from V and 6 bases from J, with 3 bases in between. The CDR3 protein is CSVGAGELFF. CDR3 bases: TGCAGCGTTGGAGCCGGGGAGCTGTTTTTT.

This clone was seen only once. The chain uses TRBV7-8 and TRBJ2-2, with TRBD2 matching over 7 bases. This CDR3 is built from 17 residues. Germline assignment: CDR1 SGHVS and CDR2 FQNEAQ. J was trimmed by 2 bases and V by 5 bases; bases with no gene match: 11. The CDR3 DNA reads TGTGCCAGCAGCACGCCGGGGGGAGCGGGAAACACCGGGGAGCTGTTTTTT. This sequence encodes CASSTPGGAGNTGELFF.